Listed here are 10 T cell receptor beta chains from one sample, sequenced in a study of CD8 T cells in ankylosing spondylitis. Findings and limits, study-wide: One TCR beta motif, made up of about 8 highly homologous variants, appeared characteristic of ankylosing spondylitis blood.

TCRdb re-called the 5' RACE reads through MiXCR, storing one row per CDR3 protein. The sample records a few hundred thousand distinct CDR3 sequences, roughly 8% being singletons. Their antigens remain unidentified. The sequencing sample was made of blood, either unsorted or a sorted T cell fraction (not recorded which). All receptors derive from a male donor with ankylosing spondylitis.

The chain has TRBV27 and TRBJ1-1, with a possible D match to TRBD1 (5 bases). Deletions cut 6 bases from V and 4 bases from J, with 21 bases between. Germline V lookup: CDR1 MNHEY, CDR2 SMNVEV (reference sequence). The CDR3 covers 16 residues. DNA for the CDR3: TGTGCCAGCAGCAAAAGGGGTCGCGACATCATCACTGAAGCTTTCTTT. Residues: CASSKRGRDIITEAFF.

This clonotype showed up many times. V is TRBV7-9 and J is TRBJ2-7; D is possibly TRBD1 (6 bases). CDR1 and CDR2 (germline): SEHNR, FQNEAQ (reference sequence). There are 14 residues in the CDR3. Trimming removed 3 bases from V and 6 bases from J, with 15 bases in between. The CDR3 is CASSLEQGYVEQYF. For the CDR3, the DNA is TGTGCCAGCAGCTTGGAACAGGGATACGTCGAGCAGTACTTC.

This clonotype came up a few times. The chain is built from TRBV11-2 and TRBJ2-7, with 7 bases identical to TRBD1. V was pared by 2 bases and J by 2 bases, with 6 bases of the junction left unmatched. From germline, CDR1 is SGHAT and CDR2 FQNNGV. The CDR3 has 15 amino acids. The CDR3 loop is CASSLSQGDAYEQYF. CDR3 coding DNA: TGTGCCAGCAGCTTATCGCAGGGGGATGCCTACGAGCAGTACTTC.

The rearrangement links TRBV20-1 to TRBJ2-1, with 11 bases identical to TRBD2. CDR1 and CDR2 (germline): DFQATT, SNEGSKA (reference sequence). The CDR3 totals 16 residues. V lost 2 bases and J lost 7; bases outside the gene matches: 10. This chain's CDR3 is CSARQLTSGRINEQFF. DNA of the CDR3: TGCAGTGCTAGACAACTTACTAGCGGGAGAATTAATGAGCAGTTCTTC.

This clonotype has at least ten counts. This chain uses TRBV29-1 with TRBJ2-4, with D possibly being TRBD2 (6 bases). The V and J ends lost 8 bases and 8 bases respectively, with 13 bases between them. Germline assignment: CDR1 SQVTM and CDR2 ANQGSEA. This CDR3 has 11 amino acids. The DNA for the CDR3 is TGCAGCTGCGGGATCGCGGACATTCAGTACTTC. This encodes CSCGIADIQYF.

In its sample, this clonotype was seen many times. The gene calls are TRBV7-3 and TRBJ2-7; D gene uncertain. With 2 bases removed from V and 0 bases from J, the gap between germline ends came to 5 bases. From germline, CDR1 is SGHTA and CDR2 FQGTGA. CDR3 length: 13 residues. The CDR3 here is CASSLSISYEQYF. CDR3 DNA sequence: TGTGCCAGCAGCTTATCCATCTCCTACGAGCAGTACTTC.

The rearrangement uses TRBV29-1 and TRBJ2-5, with 7 bases aligning to TRBD2. The CDR3 is 13 residues long. The germline V gene has CDR1 SQVTM and CDR2 ANQGSEA. With 2 bases clipped from V and 3 bases from J, the junction kept 3 bases outside the gene matches. The CDR3 nucleotides are TGCAGCGTTGAACGGCTAGCGGAAGAGACCCAGTACTTC. Amino acid sequence: CSVERLAEETQYF.

This clonotype was observed many times. CDR3 bases: TGCAGCGTTGAGGGGACTAGCAGAAGCACAGATACGCAGTATTTT. Translation gives CSVEGTSRSTDTQYF. The genes are TRBV29-1 and TRBJ2-3; 9 bases map to TRBD2. Trimming took 3 bases from V and 0 from J; bases not matched to a gene: 4. This CDR3 spans 15 amino acids. Germline assignment: CDR1 SQVTM and CDR2 ANQGSEA.

This clonotype was counted between two and nine times. The chain carries TRBV5-1 and TRBJ1-1, with TRBD1 matching 8 bases. Losses at the gene ends were 0 bases for V and 4 bases for J; bases not matched to a gene: 5. Looked up from germline, CDR1 is SGHRS and CDR2 is YFSETQ. The CDR3 sequence is 15 residues long. This chain's CDR3 is CASSLDGQGSTEAFF. The DNA for the CDR3 is TGCGCCAGCAGCTTGGATGGACAGGGAAGCACTGAAGCTTTCTTT.

A few counts support this clonotype. The CDR3 bases are TGTGCCAGCAGCCCCGGGACAGTCCCGTCGGGGACCCAGTACTTC. This sequence encodes CASSPGTVPSGTQYF. The chain uses TRBV7-3 and TRBJ2-5, with 7 bases lining up with TRBD1. The CDR3 runs to 15 residues. J was trimmed by 7 bases and V by 5 bases; bases with no gene match: 13. Germline V gene lookup returns CDR1 SGHTA and CDR2 FQGTGA. The variable domain in full, with the rest retrieved from reference TRBV7-3 and TRBJ2-5, is GAGVSQTPSNKVTEKGKYVELRCDPISGHTALYWYRQSLGQGPEFLIYFQGTGAADDSGLPNDRFFAVRPEGSVSTLKIQRTERGDSAVYLCASSPGTVPSGTQYFGPGTRLLVL.